This T cell receptor beta chain stems from a study of post-analysis software for immune sequencing data. For this clonotype: Its antigen is still unknown.

This CDR3 is 14 amino acids long. The trim removed 1 base at V and 3 bases at J, leaving 3 bases unmatched. CDR1 SGHAT and CDR2 FQNNGV come from the germline V gene. Unique molecular identifiers had been added to the TCR beta cDNA libraries. From the PCR reads, TCRdb called clonotypes with MiXCR, one entry per CDR3 protein. This sample has about 540,000 distinct CDR3 sequences, with 30% to 40% found just once. Broader study findings: F-measure co-clustering was strong for batch-matched samples. With TRBV5-6, TRBV5-1 and TRBV20-1 included, 4 to 6 TRBV segments were more frequent in patients than in controls.

This clonotype originated in a girl aged 2 to 17 with multiple sclerosis. Sequencing was performed on blood. J is TRBJ2-7 and V is TRBV11-2; the match to TRBD2 covers 7 bases. CDR3 in amino acids: CASSLVGTNYEQYF. The CDR3 bases are TGTGCCAGCAGCTTAGTAGGGACTAACTACGAGCAGTACTTC.